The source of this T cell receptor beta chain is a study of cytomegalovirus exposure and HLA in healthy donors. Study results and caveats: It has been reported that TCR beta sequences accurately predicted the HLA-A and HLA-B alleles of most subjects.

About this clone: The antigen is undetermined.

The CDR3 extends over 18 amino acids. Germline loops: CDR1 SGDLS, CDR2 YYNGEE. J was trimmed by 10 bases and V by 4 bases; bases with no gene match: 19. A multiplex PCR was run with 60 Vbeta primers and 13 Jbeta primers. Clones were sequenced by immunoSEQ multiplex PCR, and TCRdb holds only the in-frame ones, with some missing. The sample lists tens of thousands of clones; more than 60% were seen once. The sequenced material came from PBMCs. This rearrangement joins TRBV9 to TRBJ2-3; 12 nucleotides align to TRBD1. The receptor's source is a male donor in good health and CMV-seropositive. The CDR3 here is CASSLGTGGSFLPCSQYF. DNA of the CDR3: TGTGCCAGCAGCCTGGGGACAGGGGGCTCGTTTCTCCCATGCTCGCAGTATTTT.